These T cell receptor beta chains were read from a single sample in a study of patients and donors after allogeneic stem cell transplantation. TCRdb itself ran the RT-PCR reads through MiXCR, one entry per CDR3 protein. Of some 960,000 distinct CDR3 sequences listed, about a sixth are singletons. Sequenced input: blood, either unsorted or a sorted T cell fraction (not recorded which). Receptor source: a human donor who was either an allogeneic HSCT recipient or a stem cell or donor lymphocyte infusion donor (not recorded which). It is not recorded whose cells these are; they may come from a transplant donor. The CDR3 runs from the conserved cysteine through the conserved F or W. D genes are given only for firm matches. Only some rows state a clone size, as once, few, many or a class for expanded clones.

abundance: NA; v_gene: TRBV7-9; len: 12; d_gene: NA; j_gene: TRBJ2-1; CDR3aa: CASSFRIIEQFF; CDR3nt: TGTGCCAGCAGCTTTCGGATTATTGAGCAGTTCTTC
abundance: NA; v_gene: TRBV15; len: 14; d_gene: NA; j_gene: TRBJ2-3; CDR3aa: CATKAWGSTDTQYF; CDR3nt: TGTGCCACCAAGGCATGGGGTAGCACAGATACGCAGTATTTT
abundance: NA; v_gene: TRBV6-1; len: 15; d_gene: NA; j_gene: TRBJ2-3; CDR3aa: CASTKSSGSTDTQYF; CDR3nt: TGTGCCAGCACCAAGAGTAGCGGCAGCACAGATACGCAGTATTTT
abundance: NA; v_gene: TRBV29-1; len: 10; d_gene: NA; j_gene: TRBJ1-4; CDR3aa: CSARLEKLFF; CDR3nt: TGCAGCGCCCGCCTTGAAAAACTGTTTTTT
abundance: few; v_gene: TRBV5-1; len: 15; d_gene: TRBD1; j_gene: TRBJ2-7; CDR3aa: CASSPIGQGNYEQYF; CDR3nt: TGCGCCAGCAGCCCGATAGGACAGGGGAACTACGAGCAGTACTTC
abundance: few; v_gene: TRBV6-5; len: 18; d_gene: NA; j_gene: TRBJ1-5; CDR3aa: CASSYGRRGFNSNQPQHF; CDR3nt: TGTGCCAGCAGTTACGGTCGGAGGGGGTTTAATAGCAATCAGCCCCAGCATTTT
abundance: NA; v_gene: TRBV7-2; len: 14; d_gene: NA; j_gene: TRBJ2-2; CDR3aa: CASSLIGGAGELFF; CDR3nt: TGTGCCAGCAGCTTAATTGGGGGCGCCGGGGAGCTGTTTTTT
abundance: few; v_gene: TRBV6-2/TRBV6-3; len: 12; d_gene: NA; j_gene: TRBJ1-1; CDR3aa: CASSPDHIRAFF; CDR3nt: TGTGCCAGCAGTCCGGACCATATCCGCGCTTTCTTT
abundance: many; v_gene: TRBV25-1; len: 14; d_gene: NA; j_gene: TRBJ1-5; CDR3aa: CASSELNSNQPQHF; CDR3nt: TGTGCCAGCAGTGAATTGAACAGCAATCAGCCCCAGCATTTT
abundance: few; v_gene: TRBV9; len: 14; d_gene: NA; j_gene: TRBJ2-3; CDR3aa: CASSVVSSTDTQYF; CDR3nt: TGTGCCAGCAGCGTAGTGTCTAGCACAGATACGCAGTATTTT
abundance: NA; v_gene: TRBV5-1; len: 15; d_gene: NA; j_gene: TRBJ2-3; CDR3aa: CASSLTRGREDTQYF; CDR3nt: TGCGCCAGCAGCTTGACAAGGGGCAGAGAAGATACGCAGTATTTT
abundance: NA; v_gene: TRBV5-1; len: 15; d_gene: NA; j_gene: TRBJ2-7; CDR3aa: CASSFFEQLSYEQYF; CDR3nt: TGCGCCAGCAGTTTTTTCGAGCAACTCTCCTACGAGCAGTACTTC
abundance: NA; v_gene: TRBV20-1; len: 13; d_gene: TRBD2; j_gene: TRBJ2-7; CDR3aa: CSAAASGIDEQYF; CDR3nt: TGCAGTGCTGCGGCTAGCGGGATCGACGAGCAGTACTTC
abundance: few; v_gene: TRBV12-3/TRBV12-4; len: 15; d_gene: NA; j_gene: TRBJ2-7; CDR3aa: CASSLGGGRSYEQYF; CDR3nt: TGTGCCAGCAGTTTGGGCGGGGGCCGCTCCTACGAGCAGTACTTC
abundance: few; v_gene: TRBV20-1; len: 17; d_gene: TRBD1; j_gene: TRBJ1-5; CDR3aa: CSAREIVPGQTNQPQHF; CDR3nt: TGCAGTGCTAGAGAGATAGTACCGGGACAGACAAATCAGCCCCAGCATTTT
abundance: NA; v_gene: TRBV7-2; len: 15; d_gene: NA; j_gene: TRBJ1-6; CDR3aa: CASSLGGRKNSPLHF; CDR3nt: TGTGCCAGCAGCTTAGGGGGACGGAAGAATTCACCCCTCCACTTT
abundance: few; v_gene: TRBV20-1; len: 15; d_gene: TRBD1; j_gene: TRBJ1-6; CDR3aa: CSAPTTTGSYSPLHF; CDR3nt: TGCAGTGCTCCTACTACGACAGGGTCCTATTCACCCCTCCACTTT
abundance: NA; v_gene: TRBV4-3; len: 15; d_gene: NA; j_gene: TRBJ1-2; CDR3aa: CASSPRGGADYGYTF; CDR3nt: TGCGCCAGCAGCCCGAGAGGAGGGGCGGATTATGGCTACACCTTC
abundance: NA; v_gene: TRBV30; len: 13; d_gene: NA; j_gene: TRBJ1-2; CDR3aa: CAWSAGSRYGYTF; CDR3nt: TGTGCCTGGAGCGCCGGGAGCCGCTATGGCTACACCTTC
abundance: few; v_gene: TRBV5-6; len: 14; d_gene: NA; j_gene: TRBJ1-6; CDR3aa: CASSSRGEGSPLHF; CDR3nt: TGTGCCAGCAGCTCCAGGGGCGAAGGTTCACCCCTCCACTTT
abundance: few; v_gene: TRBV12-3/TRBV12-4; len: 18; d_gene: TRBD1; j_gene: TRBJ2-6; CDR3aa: CASKSTTGLSSGANVLTF; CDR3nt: TGTGCCAGCAAGTCCACGACAGGGCTTAGCTCTGGGGCCAACGTCCTGACTTTC
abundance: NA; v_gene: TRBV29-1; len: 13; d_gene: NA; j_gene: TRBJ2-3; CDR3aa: CSVEGLFTDTQYF; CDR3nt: TGCAGCGTTGAGGGGCTATTCACAGATACGCAGTATTTT
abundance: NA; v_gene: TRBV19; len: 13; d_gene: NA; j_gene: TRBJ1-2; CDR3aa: CASTGPRGLGYTF; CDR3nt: TGTGCCAGTACCGGGCCCAGGGGCCTAGGCTACACCTTC
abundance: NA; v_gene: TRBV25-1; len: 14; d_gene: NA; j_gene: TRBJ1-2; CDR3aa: CASSEPTLYFGYTF; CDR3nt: TGTGCCAGCAGTGAACCCACACTATACTTTGGCTACACCTTC
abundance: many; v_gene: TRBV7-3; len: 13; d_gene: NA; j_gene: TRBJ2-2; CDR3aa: CASSPLGTGELFF; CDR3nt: TGTGCCAGCAGCCCACTAGGGACCGGGGAGCTGTTTTTT
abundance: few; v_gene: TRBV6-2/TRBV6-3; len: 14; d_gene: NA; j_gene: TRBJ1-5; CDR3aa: CASSYVKNNQPQHF; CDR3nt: TGTGCCAGCAGTTACGTAAAGAACAATCAGCCCCAGCATTTT
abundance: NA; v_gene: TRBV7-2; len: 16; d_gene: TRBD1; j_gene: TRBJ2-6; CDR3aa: CASSSTGARGANVLTF; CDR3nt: TGTGCCAGCAGCTCTACAGGGGCGCGGGGGGCCAACGTCCTGACTTTC
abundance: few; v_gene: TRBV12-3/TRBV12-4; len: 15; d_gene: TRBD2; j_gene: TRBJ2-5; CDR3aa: CASSLAAGGLETQYF; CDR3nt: TGTGCCAGCAGTTTAGCAGCGGGGGGGCTTGAGACCCAGTACTTC
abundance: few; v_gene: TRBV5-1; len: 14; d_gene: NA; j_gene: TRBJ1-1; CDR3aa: CASSSRGTTTEAFF; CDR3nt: TGCGCCAGCAGCTCCCGGGGCACCACCACTGAAGCTTTCTTT
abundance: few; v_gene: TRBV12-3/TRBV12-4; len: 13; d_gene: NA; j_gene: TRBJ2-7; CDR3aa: CASSLGNPYEQYF; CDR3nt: TGTGCCAGCAGTTTGGGGAATCCTTACGAGCAGTACTTC
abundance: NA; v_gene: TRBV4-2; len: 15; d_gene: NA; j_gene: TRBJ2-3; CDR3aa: CASSETDRHPDTQYF; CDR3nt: TGTGCCAGCAGCGAAACAGACAGGCATCCAGATACGCAGTATTTT